The sequence of this T cell receptor beta chain was determined in a study of blood T cell repertoires in COVID-19. Study as a whole: Sample material is recorded as cDNA or gDNA derived from T cells, B-cell-depleted T cells, or PBMCs.

The study drew participants aged about 18 to 89 years from 20 to 30 US areas. The protocol was immunoSEQ multiplex PCR, while the TCRdb copy is restricted to in-frame clones and leaves out a portion. Of approximately 180,000 clones listed, about 88% are singletons. Germline V gene lookup returns CDR1 SGHTA and CDR2 FQGNSA. CDR3 length: 16 residues. V lost 5 bases, J lost 0 bases, and 11 bases lay in between. This sequence joins TRBV7-2 and TRBJ1-6, with TRBD1 as a possible D gene (5 bases). What was sequenced was PBMCs or T cells enriched from blood (not recorded which). This TCR derives from a woman between 40 and 50 years old with acute COVID-19. In nucleotides, the CDR3 is TGTGCCAGCAGCCCCAGGGCGAGCTCCTATAATTCACCCCTCCACTTT. It is translated as CASSPRASSYNSPLHF.